This T cell receptor beta chain was identified in a study of CD4 T cells in relation to SARS-CoV-2 and coronaviruses. CD4+ T cells from unexposed donors were obtained before the COVID-19 pandemic (2011-2018). CD4+ T cells were isolated from the cells after nine to eleven days of culture. Testing used SARS-CoV-2 S/N and four cold-coronavirus spikes on unexposed-donor CD4+ T cells, cells permitting. A word on this clone: Its cognate antigen is unknown.

Clones were read by immunoSEQ multiplex PCR, and TCRdb kept only the in-frame ones, dropping some. Seen here are around 23,000 clones, around 67% observed once, and the top ten hold around 20%. Germline V gene sequence: CDR1 LNHDA, CDR2 SQIVND (reference sequence). The CDR3 is made up of 15 amino acids. V dropped 6 bases and J dropped 1; count of bases not matched to a gene: 8. Specimen: CD4+ T cells from PBMCs, cultured in vitro. The receptor comes from a human donor in good health. This sequence joins TRBV19 and TRBJ1-1; 7 nucleotides agree with TRBD1. CDR3 nucleotides: TGTGCCAGTAGGCGAGGGACAGAGCAGAACACTGAAGCTTTCTTT. Protein: CASRRGTEQNTEAFF.